This TCR beta chain was found in a study of graft-versus-host responses after intestinal transplantation. Sequenced by immunoSEQ multiplex PCR; TCRdb stores in-frame clones only, minus some. The profile shows over 15,000 clones, roughly a third of them singletons. Study outcomes and limitations: Allografts of patients with graft-donor T cell macrochimerism showed high graft-versus-host to host-versus-graft clone ratios.

The CDR3 has 14 residues. The V gene lost 0 bases and the J gene lost 6 bases, with 11 bases spanning the gap. CDR1 and CDR2 (germline): SGHRS, YFSETQ. This sequence originates from a human patient who was an organ donor for intestinal transplantation. Sequenced material: alloreactive CD4+ T cells from a mixed lymphocyte reaction culture, taken before transplantation. Subset noted: CFSE-low proliferating T cells sorted from roughly 6-day pre-transplant mixed lymphocyte reaction (GvH or HvG direction). The J gene is TRBJ2-3, the V gene TRBV5-1, with D uncertain. Written as DNA, the CDR3 is TGCGCCAGCAGCTTGGTCGCGAGCAGCGATACGCAGTATTTT. Its translation is CASSLVASSDTQYF.